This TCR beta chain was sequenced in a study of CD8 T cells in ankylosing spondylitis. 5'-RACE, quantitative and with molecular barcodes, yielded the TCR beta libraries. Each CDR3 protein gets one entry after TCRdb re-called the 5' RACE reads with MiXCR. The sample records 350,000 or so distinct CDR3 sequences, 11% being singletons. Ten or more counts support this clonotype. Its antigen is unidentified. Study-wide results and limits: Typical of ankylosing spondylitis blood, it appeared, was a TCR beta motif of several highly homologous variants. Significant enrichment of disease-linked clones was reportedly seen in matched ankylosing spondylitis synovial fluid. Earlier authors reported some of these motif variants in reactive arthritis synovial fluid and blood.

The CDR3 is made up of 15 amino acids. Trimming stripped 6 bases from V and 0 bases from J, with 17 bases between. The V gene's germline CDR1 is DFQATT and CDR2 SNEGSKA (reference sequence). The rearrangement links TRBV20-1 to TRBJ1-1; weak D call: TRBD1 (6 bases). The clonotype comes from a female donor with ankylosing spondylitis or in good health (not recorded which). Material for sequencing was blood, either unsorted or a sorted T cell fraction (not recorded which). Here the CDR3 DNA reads TGCAGTGCCCTAGGGCCTGGGGGGCTGAACACTGAAGCTTTCTTT. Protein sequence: CSALGPGGLNTEAFF.